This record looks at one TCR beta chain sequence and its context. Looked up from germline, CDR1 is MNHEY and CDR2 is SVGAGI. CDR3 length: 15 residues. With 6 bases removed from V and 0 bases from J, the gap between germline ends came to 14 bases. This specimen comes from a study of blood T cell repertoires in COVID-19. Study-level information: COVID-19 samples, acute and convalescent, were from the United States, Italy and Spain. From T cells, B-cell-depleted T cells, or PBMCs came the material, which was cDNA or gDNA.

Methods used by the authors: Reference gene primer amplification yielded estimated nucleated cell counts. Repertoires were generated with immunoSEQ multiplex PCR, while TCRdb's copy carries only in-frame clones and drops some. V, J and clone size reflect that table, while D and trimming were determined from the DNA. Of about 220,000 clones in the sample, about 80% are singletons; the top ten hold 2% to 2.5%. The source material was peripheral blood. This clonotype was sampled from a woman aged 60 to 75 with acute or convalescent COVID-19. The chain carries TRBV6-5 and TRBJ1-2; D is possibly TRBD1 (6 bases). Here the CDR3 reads CASSDNTGTNYGYTF. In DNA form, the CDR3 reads TGTGCCAGCAGCGATAATACAGGGACTAACTATGGCTACACCTTC.